The sequence of this T cell receptor beta chain was determined in a study of cytomegalovirus exposure and HLA in healthy donors (dated by TCRdb to about 2017). In terms of the full investigation: According to an earlier analysis of a few hundred of the donors, some 170 million T cells yielded some 110 million unique TCR beta sequences and about 300 Gb of sequence data. An early release that covered more than 550 HLA-typed donors contained around 300 gigabases of sequencing data and roughly 84 million unique TCR sequences. Among the roughly 400 genotyped donors, around 79% belonged to the genetic ancestry cluster associated with self-reported Caucasian donors. The aim of the study was to test whether cataloging public T cell receptors could identify signatures of past pathogen exposure. The study used immunosequencing to profile the T cell repertoires of approximately 630 subjects and linked those repertoires to cytomegalovirus serostatus. In addition to the first cohort of approximately 650 subjects, a separate validation cohort of under 150 different subjects was used. To predict cytomegalovirus infection status, the study combined high-throughput TCR immunosequencing, statistical association of individual TCRs with disease status, and machine learning. A later analysis re-analyzed previously published TCR beta repertoires from roughly 630 donors and added high-resolution HLA genotyping to study TCR occurrence patterns. Rather than drawing on any new phenotypic data, the later analysis identified candidate immune exposures from TCR beta sequences and the way those sequences occurred across donors. To decide whether each TCR beta V gene segment behaved as functional or pseudogenic, an earlier analysis of some 570 of the donors relied on high-throughput TCR beta sequencing. Donor age, sex, ethnicity and CMV serostatus were compiled together with the repertoire data. A later genetic analysis took genome-wide SNP genotypes for about 55% of the 666 donors and used that subset as a discovery cohort. All discovery cohort repertoires had been generated using a single sequencing platform. Class I and class II HLA loci were covered by the typing at four-digit resolution. Typing coverage varied by locus: roughly 620-640 donors for A, B, C, DRB1 and DQB1; around 560 for DQA1; more than 600 for DPA1; approximately 450 for DPB1. Because of strong linkage in the cohort, roughly 5 DR-DQ haplotypes were treated as single units for association and clustering. Among 300 to 450 genotyped donors of the cohort, an average of roughly 240,000 unique TCR beta nucleotide sequences were sequenced per donor, roughly a sixth of them non-productive.

Library construction relied on the immunoSEQ multiplex PCR assay. A mixture of 60 forward primers for TCR Vbeta segments and 13 reverse primers for TCR Jbeta segments was used in the multiplex PCR. The CDR3 region of rearranged TCR beta genes was amplified from genomic DNA with a multiplex PCR assay. The amplified TCR beta libraries were sequenced on the Illumina HiSeq System as 87-base-pair reads. The study's own analysis went as follows. In a later analysis, 77 million or so unique TCR beta chains were counted across the roughly 610 repertoires, and approximately 11 million of these chains were shared by at least two donors. Raw reads were error-corrected and collapsed into unique sequences by a nearest-neighbor algorithm in which closely related sequences were merged to remove PCR and sequencing errors. To assign V, D and J gene segments, CDR3 sequences were aligned to IMGT reference sequences. For a sequence to be retained, a match of at least six nucleotides to both a V gene segment and a J gene segment was required. A rearrangement counted as productive if the CDR3 had no stop codons and remained in frame with V and J, and every other rearrangement counted as non-productive. Following IMGT convention, CDR3 was defined as the stretch from the second conserved V-encoded cysteine up to the conserved J-encoded phenylalanine. Sequences without an unambiguous match to a single V gene segment were excluded from the earlier analysis of over 500 of the donors. An earlier analysis of just under 600 of the donors called V segments functional above 56.7% productive rearrangements and segregating when the between-donor standard deviation exceeded 5%. A statistical classification framework was built to diagnose cytomegalovirus status from the catalog of TCR beta chain sequences. V and J gene assignment, in a later analysis, came from comparing TCR nucleotide sequences with IMGT/GENE-DB human TR gene sequences. The TCRdist pipeline was used in a later analysis to assign CDR3 sequences and most-parsimonious VDJ recombination scenarios. A later analysis defined each TCR beta chain by its CDR3 amino acid sequence plus V-gene family, and excluded reads lacking a unique V-gene family. As a way to deal with suspected cross-contamination and a sequencing artifact, a later analysis dropped more than 500 nucleotide sequences that were highly shared and had low generation probability. For each public chain, a later analysis derived a clonal expansion index from normalized ranks of inferred template counts within each repertoire. In a later analysis, generation probabilities were computed with a VDJ recombination model fitted to out-of-frame rearrangements, and the resulting probabilities were checked against IGoR. In a later analysis, TCR-TCR, TCR-HLA and TCR-CMV co-occurrence was scored with hypergeometric tests, and a repertoire-size bias correction was applied to TCR pairs. In a later analysis, false discovery rates were estimated by permuting HLA or CMV assignments 20 times. In a later analysis, co-occurring TCRs were grouped using DBSCAN, with TCRdist sequence similarity added in when clustering inside HLA-allele-positive subsets. Co-occurrence clustering excluded repertoires with fewer than 30,000 or more than 120,000 public chains, plus five with anomalous nucleotide sharing. The immuneACCESS repertoire file appears here via TCRdb, limited to in-frame rearrangements. These files lack a portion of the clones; in checked studies, under half of the deficit traces to unresolved V genes, and the cause of the others is not known. V and J calls and clone size follow that table, whereas D and trimming were derived from the DNA. This sample's table has entries for about 130,000 clones. Together, the top ten hold roughly 2% of the sample.

Trimming takes 5 bases from V and 7 bases from J, and the germline ends sit 17 bases apart. The CDR3 numbers 15 residues from cysteine through phenylalanine. The DNA shown is the 45-base CDR3, in frame from base 1. Looking up the germline V gene yields CDR1 SNHLY and CDR2 FYNNEI. As to this clone: Its recognized antigen is unknown.

The cohort consisted of more than 650 healthy bone marrow donors. Cohort members were all nominally healthy when sampled, although unrecorded immune exposures were likely present. The donor was CMV seronegative and belonged to the group of roughly 330 seronegative cohort members. Every donor gave a peripheral blood sample, and the peripheral blood mononuclear cells from that sample were used for TCR beta sequencing. Genomic DNA extraction from the blood cell samples was performed with the Qiagen DNeasy Blood Extraction Kit. Summary of the overall study and its limitations: An association between a missense DCLRE1C variant and V-gene and J-gene trimming of TCR beta chains was found in a later genetic analysis and replicated in an independent cohort. The study gave a list of some 150 TCR beta chains associated with cytomegalovirus. In vitro tests confirmed that a few of the cytomegalovirus-associated TCR beta chains recognize cytomegalovirus antigens. According to a later analysis, most CMV-associated TCR beta chains appeared to be HLA-restricted, and the HLA associations seemed to be driven largely by CMV exposure. Immune exposure information for the cohort was limited to CMV serostatus. The sequencing pipeline was judged likely to have produced a cluster of highly shared sequence variants as a technical artifact. Compared with the roughly 670-donor mean, donors in an Asian-associated ancestry cluster had fewer N-insertions in productive TCRs, according to a later genetic analysis. Most TCR sequences were observed very rarely across donors, whereas some public TCRs were present in many individuals. In a later analysis, over 15,000 TCR beta sequences were associated with specific HLA alleles at a false discovery rate of 0.05. The presence/absence analyses assumed that sequencing depth was roughly uniform across donors, and that assumption may not be true. It was suggested by the authors that the approach could potentially be generalized to other disease states and immunological phenotypes. HLA typing was unavailable for some donors at each locus, so association tests used only the typed subset. In an earlier analysis of over 550 of the donors, most TCR beta V segments were observed in productive rearrangements about 87% or about 30% of the time, broadly matching IMGT annotations. The classifier was reported to diagnose cytomegalovirus status with high specificity and sensitivity in both the original cohort and the validation cohort. Strong co-occurrence of HLA alleles, especially DR and DQ, made assigning TCR associations to individual alleles difficult. Compared with equally common non-associated chains, HLA-associated TCR beta chains in a later analysis were more clonally expanded and had lower generation probabilities. Linkage disequilibrium might explain the correlated functional status among segregating V segments, but an unknown experimental factor could not be excluded. In a later analysis, TCR association rates were found to vary across HLA loci, with the most associated TCRs seen for DRB1 alleles and the fewest for HLA-C alleles. A further reported finding was that TCR beta sequences accurately predicted the HLA-A and HLA-B alleles for most subjects in the first cohort. In this cohort, only TCR beta chains were sequenced, and detectable features were limited by the absence of alpha or paired-chain data. In a later analysis, several top co-occurrence clusters were reported to appear linked to parvovirus B19, influenza, CMV and Epstein-Barr virus. Some IMGT-functional V segments, including TRBV6-2 and TRBV6-3, could not be told apart with the 87-base-pair reads, so those segments were excluded. Seventeen rarely observed V segments, including chromosome 9 orphons, were excluded from the earlier analysis of several hundred of the donors because counts were too low.

This clonotype was obtained from a woman aged 55-69 years in good health and CMV-seronegative. Here the chain combines TRBV2 and TRBJ2-2, with TRBD2 tentatively as D gene (6 bases match). The specimen sequenced was PBMCs. The CDR3 region: CASSLLGQGGGELFF. The bases read TGTGCCAGCAGTTTGTTGGGGCAGGGAGGCGGGGAGCTGTTTTTT.